The T cell receptor (beta chain) described here comes from a study of Ad26.COV2.S vaccination and SARS-CoV-2 variants. Overall study: Of the COV1001 trial arms, the Ad26.COV2.S arm included the donor. Study findings and constraints: Vaccine recipients had higher spike-specific TCR breadth than placebo recipients.

Treatment in this sample: about 20 received Ad26.COV2.S at low or high dose, single or two shots; about 5 received placebo; per-sample allocation not given. The samples were gathered on day 63 after the first injection of vaccine or placebo. Vaccination used an Ad26 vector expressing Wuhan-strain SARS-CoV-2 spike. Profiling relied on immunoSEQ multiplex PCR, and the TCRdb table lists in-frame clones only, not all of them. The sample includes some 340,000 clones, roughly 84% of them seen just once. Points on this clone: As yet, its antigen is unknown.

Looked up from germline, CDR1 is SGDLS and CDR2 is YYNGEE. The CDR3 extends over 12 amino acids. V lost 2 bases, J lost 8 bases, and 8 bases lay in between. This clonotype was sampled from a person aged 18-60 years who received the Ad26.COV2.S COVID-19 vaccine or a placebo. V gene TRBV9 combines with J gene TRBJ2-1; tentative D call: TRBD1 (6 bases). The source material was peripheral blood, sampled in a trial of Ad26.COV2.S vaccine versus placebo. This CDR3 reads CASSVQGYEQFF. The CDR3 coding sequence is TGTGCCAGCAGCGTGCAGGGGTATGAGCAGTTCTTC.